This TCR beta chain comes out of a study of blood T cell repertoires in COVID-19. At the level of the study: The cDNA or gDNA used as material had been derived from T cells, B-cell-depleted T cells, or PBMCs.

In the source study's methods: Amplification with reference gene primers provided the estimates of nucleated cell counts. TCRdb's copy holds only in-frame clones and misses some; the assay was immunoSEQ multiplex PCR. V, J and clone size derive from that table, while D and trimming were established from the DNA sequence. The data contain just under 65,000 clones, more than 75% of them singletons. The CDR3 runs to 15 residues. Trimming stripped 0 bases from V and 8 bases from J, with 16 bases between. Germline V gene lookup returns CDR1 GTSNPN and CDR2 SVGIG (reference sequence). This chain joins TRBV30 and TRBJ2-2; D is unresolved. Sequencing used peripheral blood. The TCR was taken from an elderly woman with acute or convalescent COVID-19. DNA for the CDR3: TGTGCCTGGAGTGTACGGTTTGGGTGGAGAGGGGAGCTGTTTTTT. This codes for CAWSVRFGWRGELFF.